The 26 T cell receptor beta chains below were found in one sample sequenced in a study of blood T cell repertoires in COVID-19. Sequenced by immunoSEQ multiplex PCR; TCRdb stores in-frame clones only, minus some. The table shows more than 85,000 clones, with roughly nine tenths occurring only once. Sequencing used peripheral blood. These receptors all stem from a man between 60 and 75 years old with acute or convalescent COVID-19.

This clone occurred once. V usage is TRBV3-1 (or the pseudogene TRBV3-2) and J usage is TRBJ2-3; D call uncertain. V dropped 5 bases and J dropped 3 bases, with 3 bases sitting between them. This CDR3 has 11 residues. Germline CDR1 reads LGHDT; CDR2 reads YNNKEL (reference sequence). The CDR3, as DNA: TGTGCCAGCAGCTCGACAGATACGCAGTATTTT. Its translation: CASSSTDTQYF.

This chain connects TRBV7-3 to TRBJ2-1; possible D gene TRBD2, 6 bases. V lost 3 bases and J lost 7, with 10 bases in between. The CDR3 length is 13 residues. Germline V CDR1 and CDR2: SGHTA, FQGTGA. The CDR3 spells CASSFGAGNEQFF. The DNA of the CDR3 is TGTGCCAGCAGCTTCGGGGCGGGGAATGAGCAGTTCTTC.

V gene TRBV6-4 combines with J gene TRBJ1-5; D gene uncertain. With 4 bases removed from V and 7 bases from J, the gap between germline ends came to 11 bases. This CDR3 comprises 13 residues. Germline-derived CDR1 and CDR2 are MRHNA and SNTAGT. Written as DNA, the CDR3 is TGTGCCAGCAGTGTAGAGGTTGGCCAGCCCCAGCATTTT. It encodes CASSVEVGQPQHF.

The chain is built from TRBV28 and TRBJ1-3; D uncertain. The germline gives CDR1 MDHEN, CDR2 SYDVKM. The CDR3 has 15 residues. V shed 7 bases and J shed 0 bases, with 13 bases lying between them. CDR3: CASTLGNPSGNTIYF. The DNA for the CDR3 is TGTGCCAGCACCCTAGGCAATCCCTCTGGAAACACCATATATTTT.

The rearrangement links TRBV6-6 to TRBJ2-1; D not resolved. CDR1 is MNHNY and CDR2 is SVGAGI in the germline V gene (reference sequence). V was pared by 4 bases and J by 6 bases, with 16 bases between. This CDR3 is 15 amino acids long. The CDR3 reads CASSSKELLGNEQFF. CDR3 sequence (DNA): TGTGCCAGCAGTTCAAAGGAGCTCCTAGGCAATGAGCAGTTCTTC.

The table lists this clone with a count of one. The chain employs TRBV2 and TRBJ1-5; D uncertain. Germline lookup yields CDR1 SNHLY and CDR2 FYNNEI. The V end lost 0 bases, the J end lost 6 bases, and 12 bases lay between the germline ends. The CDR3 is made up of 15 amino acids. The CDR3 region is CASSEARGAGQPQHF. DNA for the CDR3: TGTGCCAGCAGTGAAGCGCGGGGAGCAGGTCAGCCCCAGCATTTT. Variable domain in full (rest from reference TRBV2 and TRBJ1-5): EPEVTQTPSHQVTQMGQEVILRCVPISNHLYFYWYRQILGQKVEFLVSFYNNEISEKSEIFDDQFSVERPDGSNFTLKIRSTKLEDSAMYFCASSEARGAGQPQHFGDGTRLSIL.

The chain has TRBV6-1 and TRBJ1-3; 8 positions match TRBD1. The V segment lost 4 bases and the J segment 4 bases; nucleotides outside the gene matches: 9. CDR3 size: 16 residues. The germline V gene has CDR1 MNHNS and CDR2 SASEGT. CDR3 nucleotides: TGTGCCAGCAGTGGCGGACAGGGACGGAGCGGAAACACCATATATTTT. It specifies CASSGGQGRSGNTIYF.

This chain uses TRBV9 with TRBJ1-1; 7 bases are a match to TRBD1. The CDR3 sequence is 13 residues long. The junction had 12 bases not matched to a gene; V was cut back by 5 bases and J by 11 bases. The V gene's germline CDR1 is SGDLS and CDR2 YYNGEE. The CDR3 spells CASRYGQVKGAFF. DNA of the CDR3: TGTGCCAGCAGGTACGGACAGGTGAAGGGGGCTTTCTTT.

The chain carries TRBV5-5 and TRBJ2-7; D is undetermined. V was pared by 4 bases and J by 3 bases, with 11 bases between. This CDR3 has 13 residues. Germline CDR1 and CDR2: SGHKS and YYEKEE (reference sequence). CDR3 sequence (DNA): TGTGCCAGCAGCGTCCAGGTGATCTACGAGCAGTACTTC. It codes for CASSVQVIYEQYF.

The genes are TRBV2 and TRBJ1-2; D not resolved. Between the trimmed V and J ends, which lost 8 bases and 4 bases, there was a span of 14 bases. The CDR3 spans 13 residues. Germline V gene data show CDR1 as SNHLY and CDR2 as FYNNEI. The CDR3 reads CASVLSQRYGYTF. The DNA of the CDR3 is TGTGCCAGCGTCCTTTCCCAGCGCTATGGCTACACCTTC.

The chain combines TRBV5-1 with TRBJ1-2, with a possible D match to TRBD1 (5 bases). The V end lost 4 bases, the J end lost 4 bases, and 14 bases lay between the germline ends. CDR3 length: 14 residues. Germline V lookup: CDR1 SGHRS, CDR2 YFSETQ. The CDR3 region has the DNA TGCGCCAGCAGCCCCTTAGCCGGGGGCTATGGCTACACCTTC. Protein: CASSPLAGGYGYTF.

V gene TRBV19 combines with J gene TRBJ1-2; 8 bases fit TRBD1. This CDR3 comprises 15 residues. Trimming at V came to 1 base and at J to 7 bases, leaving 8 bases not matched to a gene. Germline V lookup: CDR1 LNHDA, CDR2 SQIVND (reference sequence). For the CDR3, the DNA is TGTGCCAGTAGTATAGGTCCCAGGGGGCGCGTTGGCTACACCTTC. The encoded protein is CASSIGPRGRVGYTF.

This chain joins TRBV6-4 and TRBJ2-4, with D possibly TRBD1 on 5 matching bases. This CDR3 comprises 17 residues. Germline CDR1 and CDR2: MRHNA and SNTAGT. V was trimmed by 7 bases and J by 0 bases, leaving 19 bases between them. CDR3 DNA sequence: TGTGCCAGCACCGCGGACAAACCAAACCTAGCCAAAAACATTCAGTACTTC. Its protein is CASTADKPNLAKNIQYF.

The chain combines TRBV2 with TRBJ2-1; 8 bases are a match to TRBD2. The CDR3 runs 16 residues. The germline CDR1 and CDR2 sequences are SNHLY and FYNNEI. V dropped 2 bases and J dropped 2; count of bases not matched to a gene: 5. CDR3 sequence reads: CASSEFVAGTYNEQFF. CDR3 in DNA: TGTGCCAGCAGTGAATTCGTAGCGGGAACCTACAATGAGCAGTTCTTC.

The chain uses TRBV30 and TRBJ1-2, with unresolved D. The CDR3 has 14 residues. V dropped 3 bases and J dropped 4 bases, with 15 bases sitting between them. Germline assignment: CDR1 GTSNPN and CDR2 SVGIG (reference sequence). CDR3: CAWRRAALSYGYTF. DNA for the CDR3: TGTGCCTGGAGGAGGGCAGCCCTAAGCTATGGCTACACCTTC.

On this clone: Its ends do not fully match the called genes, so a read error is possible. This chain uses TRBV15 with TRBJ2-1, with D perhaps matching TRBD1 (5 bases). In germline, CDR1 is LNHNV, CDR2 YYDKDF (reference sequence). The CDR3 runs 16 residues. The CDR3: CATSRVSPQGNNEQFF. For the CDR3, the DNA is TGTGCCACCAGCAGAGTCTCCCCGCAGGGAAACAACGAGCAGTTCTTC.

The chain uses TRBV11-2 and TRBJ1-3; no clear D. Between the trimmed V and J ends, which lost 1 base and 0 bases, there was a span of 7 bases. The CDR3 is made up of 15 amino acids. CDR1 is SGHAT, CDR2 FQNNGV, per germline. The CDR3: CASSLASNSGNTIYF. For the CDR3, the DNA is TGTGCCAGCAGCTTAGCCTCTAACTCTGGAAACACCATATATTTT.

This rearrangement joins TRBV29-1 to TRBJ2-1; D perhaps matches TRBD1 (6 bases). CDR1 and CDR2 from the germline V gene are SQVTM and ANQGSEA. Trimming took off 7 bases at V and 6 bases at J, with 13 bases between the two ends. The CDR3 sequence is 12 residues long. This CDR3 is CSASTGSNEQFF. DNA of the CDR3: TGCAGCGCCTCTACAGGGAGCAATGAGCAGTTCTTC.

Here the CDR3 DNA reads TGTGCCAGCGGTCCGACAGTAATGAACACTGAAGCTTTCTTT. Its protein is CASGPTVMNTEAFF. The rearrangement joins TRBV6-6 to TRBJ1-1; TRBD1 is a possible D gene (5 bases). Germline V lookup: CDR1 MNHNY, CDR2 SVGAGI (reference sequence). Between the trimmed V and J ends, which lost 8 bases and 0 bases, there was a span of 13 bases. The length of the CDR3 is 14 residues.

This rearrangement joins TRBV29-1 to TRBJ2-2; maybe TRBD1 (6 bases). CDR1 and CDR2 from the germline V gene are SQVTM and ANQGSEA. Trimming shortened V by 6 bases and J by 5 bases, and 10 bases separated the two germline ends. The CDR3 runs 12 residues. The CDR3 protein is CSVSTGTGELFF. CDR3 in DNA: TGCAGCGTATCTACAGGGACCGGGGAGCTGTTTTTT.

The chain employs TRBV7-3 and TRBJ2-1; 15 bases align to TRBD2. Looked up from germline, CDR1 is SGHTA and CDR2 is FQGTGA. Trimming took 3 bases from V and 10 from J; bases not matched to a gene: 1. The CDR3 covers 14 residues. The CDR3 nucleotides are TGTGCCAGCAGCTTGGGACTAGCGGGGGGAGAGCAGTTCTTC. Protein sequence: CASSLGLAGGEQFF.

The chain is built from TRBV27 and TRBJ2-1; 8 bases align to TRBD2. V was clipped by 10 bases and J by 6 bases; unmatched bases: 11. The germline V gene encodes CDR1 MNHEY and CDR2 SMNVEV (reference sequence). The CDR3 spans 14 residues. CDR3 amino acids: CATNPGLAGNEQFF. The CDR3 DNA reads TGTGCCACCAACCCTGGACTAGCAGGCAATGAGCAGTTCTTC.

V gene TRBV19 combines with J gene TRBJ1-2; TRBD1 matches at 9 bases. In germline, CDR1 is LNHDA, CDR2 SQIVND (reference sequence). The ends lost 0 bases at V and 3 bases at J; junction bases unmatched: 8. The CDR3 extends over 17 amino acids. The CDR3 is CASSIEIQGARYYGYTF. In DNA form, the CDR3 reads TGTGCCAGTAGTATAGAAATACAGGGGGCGCGTTACTATGGCTACACCTTC. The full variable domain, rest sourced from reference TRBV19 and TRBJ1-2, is DGGITQSPKYLFRKEGQNVTLSCEQNLNHDAMYWYRQDPGQGLRLIYYSQIVNDFQKGDIAEGYSVSREKKESFPLTVTSAQKNPTAFYLCASSIEIQGARYYGYTFGSGTRLTVV.

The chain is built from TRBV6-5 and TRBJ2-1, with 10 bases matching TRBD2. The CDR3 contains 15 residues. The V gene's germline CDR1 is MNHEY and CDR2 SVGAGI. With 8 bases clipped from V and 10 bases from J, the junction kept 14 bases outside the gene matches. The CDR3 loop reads CASWEREGLLREQFF. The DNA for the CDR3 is TGTGCCAGCTGGGAGCGGGAGGGACTCTTGCGCGAGCAGTTCTTC.

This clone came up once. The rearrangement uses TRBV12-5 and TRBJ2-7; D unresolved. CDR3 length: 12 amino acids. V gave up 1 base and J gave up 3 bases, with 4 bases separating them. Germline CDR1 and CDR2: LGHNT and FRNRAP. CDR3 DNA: TGTGCTAGTGGTTTGGCTAACTACGAGCAGTACGTC. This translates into CASGLANYEQYV.

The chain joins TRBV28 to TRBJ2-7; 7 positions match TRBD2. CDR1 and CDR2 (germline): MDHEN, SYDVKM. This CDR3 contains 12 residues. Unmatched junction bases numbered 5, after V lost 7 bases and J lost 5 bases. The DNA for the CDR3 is TGTGCCAGCACCTCGGGGGGACACGAGCAGTACGTC. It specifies CASTSGGHEQYV.